Listed below are T cell receptor beta chains from one sample, sequenced in a study of blood T cell repertoires in COVID-19. Here immunoSEQ multiplex PCR was the method, and the copy in TCRdb shows in-frame clones only, minus some. The sample consists of some 250,000 clones, 86% of them appearing once. The sample consisted of peripheral blood. The origin of the receptors is a man aged 25 to 45 who had recovered from COVID-19. Both conserved end residues are part of each CDR3. A D gene is named only where the DNA matches it firmly.

CDR3,DNA,D,V,J
CASSQASRGWETQYF,TGCGCCAGCAGCCAAGCGTCGAGAGGCTGGGAGACCCAGTACTTC,.,TRBV4-1,TRBJ2-5
CASSQQPRGVTGRKSPLHF,TGCGCCAGCAGCCAACAGCCGCGGGGGGTGACAGGGAGGAAGTCACCCCTCCACTTT,TRBD1,TRBV4-1,TRBJ1-6
CASSLGPRSEAFF,TGTGCCAGCAGCTTAGGTCCACGGAGTGAAGCTTTCTTT,.,TRBV7-2,TRBJ1-1
CASSQGGQGASEQYF,TGTGCCAGCAGCCAAGGAGGGCAGGGGGCGAGCGAGCAGTACTTC,TRBD1,TRBV3-1/TRBV3-2,TRBJ2-7
CASSLGGLYGYTF,TGTGCCAGCAGCTTAGGGGGACTCTATGGCTACACCTTC,.,TRBV7-2,TRBJ1-2
CASRTTLVGETQYF,TGTGCCAGCAGGACTACGTTAGTGGGAGAGACCCAGTACTTC,.,TRBV6-5,TRBJ2-5
CASSPSSRGRTEAFF,TGTGCCAGCAGCCCCTCCTCCAGGGGGCGGACTGAAGCTTTCTTT,TRBD1,TRBV7-9,TRBJ1-1
CASSFGQVSTDTQYF,TGTGCCAGCAGCTTTGGACAGGTATCCACAGATACGCAGTATTTT,TRBD1,TRBV11-2,TRBJ2-3
CASSLTMNTEAFF,TGCGCCAGCAGCTTGACAATGAACACTGAAGCTTTCTTT,.,TRBV5-1,TRBJ1-1
CASSLRRGGLDEQFF,TGTGCCAGCAGCTTACGGCGGGGGGGCCTGGATGAGCAGTTCTTC,TRBD2,TRBV13,TRBJ2-1
CASSLPMGLAGLTDTQYF,TGTGCCAGCAGCCTCCCCATGGGGCTAGCGGGCCTCACAGATACGCAGTATTTT,TRBD2,TRBV7-9,TRBJ2-3
CASSKWDSMGEQFF,TGTGCCAGCAGCAAATGGGACTCCATGGGTGAGCAGTTCTTC,.,TRBV21-1,TRBJ2-1
CSSLQERGTEAFF,TGCAGCTCATTACAGGAACGAGGCACTGAAGCTTTCTTT,.,TRBV29-1,TRBJ1-1